These 3 T cell receptor beta chains were all obtained from the same sample, sequenced in a study of T cell changes during pregnancy in multiple sclerosis. This table comes from immunoSEQ multiplex PCR, and its TCRdb copy is limited to in-frame clones, with some not included. Of 50,000 to 65,000 clones listed, around 96% are singletons. This specimen was CD8+ T cells from peripheral blood mononuclear cells, taken after pregnancy. The receptor set was obtained from a female donor with multiple sclerosis, enrolled in a pregnancy study.

This CDR3 is CASSSAGGPYEQYF. DNA for the CDR3: TGTGCCAGTAGCTCAGCGGGAGGGCCCTACGAGCAGTACTTC. The rearrangement links TRBV19 to TRBJ2-7; 10 nucleotides line up with TRBD2. The CDR3 is 14 amino acids. Germline CDR1 LNHDA, CDR2 SQIVND (reference sequence). V lost 6 bases, J lost 2 bases, and 4 bases stayed unmatched.

CDR3 loop: CASSRSLAVVLAGGYNEQFF. CDR3 sequence (DNA): TGTGCCAGCAGCCGATCACTCGCCGTCGTACTAGCGGGAGGTTACAATGAGCAGTTCTTC. The chain has TRBV4-2 and TRBJ2-1, with 12 bases fitting TRBD2. CDR3 length: 20 amino acids. The V and J ends lost 4 bases and 4 bases, in that order; junction bases with no gene match: 17. Germline V lookup: CDR1 LGHNA, CDR2 YNFKEQ.

This chain joins TRBV7-2 and TRBJ2-5; 7 nucleotides align to TRBD2. Trimming took 1 base from V and 7 from J; bases not matched to a gene: 6. Germline V gene data show CDR1 as SGHTA and CDR2 as FQGNSA. The CDR3 loop spans 14 amino acids. CDR3 bases: TGTGCCAGCAGCTTAGTTCCTAGCGGACCGACCCAGTACTTC. As protein: CASSLVPSGPTQYF.